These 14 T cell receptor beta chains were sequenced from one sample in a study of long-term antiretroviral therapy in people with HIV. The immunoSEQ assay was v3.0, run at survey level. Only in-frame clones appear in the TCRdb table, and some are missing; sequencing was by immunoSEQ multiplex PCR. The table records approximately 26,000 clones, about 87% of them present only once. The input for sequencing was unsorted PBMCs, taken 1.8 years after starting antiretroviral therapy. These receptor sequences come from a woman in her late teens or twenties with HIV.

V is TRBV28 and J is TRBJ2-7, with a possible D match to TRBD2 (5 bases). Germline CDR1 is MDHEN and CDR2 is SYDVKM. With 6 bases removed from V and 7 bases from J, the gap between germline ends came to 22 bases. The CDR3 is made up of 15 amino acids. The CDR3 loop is CASSPGGAGILEQYF. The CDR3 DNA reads TGTGCCAGCAGCCCCGGTGGCGCCGGGATCTTAGAGCAGTACTTC.

The chain's CDR3 is CASSSEPGGFVYEQYF. CDR3 coding DNA: TGTGCCAGCAGCTCTGAACCCGGTGGATTCGTCTACGAGCAGTACTTC. The chain is built from TRBV11-2 and TRBJ2-5; D is unclear. Judging by the DNA end, TRBJ2-7 fits better; the J call may be wrong. The CDR3 consists of 16 residues. The germline V gene encodes CDR1 SGHAT and CDR2 FQNNGV.

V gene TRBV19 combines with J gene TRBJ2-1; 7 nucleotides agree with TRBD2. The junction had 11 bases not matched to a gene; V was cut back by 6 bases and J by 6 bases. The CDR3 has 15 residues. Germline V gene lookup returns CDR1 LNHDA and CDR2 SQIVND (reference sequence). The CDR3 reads CASSQLAVLGNEQFF. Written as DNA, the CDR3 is TGTGCCAGTAGCCAGCTAGCGGTTTTGGGCAATGAGCAGTTCTTC.

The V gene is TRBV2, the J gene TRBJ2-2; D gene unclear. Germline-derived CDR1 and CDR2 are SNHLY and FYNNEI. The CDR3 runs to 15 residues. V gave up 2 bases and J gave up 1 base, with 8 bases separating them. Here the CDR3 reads CASSERHLNTGELFF. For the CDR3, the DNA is TGTGCCAGCAGTGAACGACACCTGAACACCGGGGAGCTGTTTTTT. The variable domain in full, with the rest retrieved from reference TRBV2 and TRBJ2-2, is EPEVTQTPSHQVTQMGQEVILRCVPISNHLYFYWYRQILGQKVEFLVSFYNNEISEKSEIFDDQFSVERPDGSNFTLKIRSTKLEDSAMYFCASSERHLNTGELFFGEGSRLTVL.

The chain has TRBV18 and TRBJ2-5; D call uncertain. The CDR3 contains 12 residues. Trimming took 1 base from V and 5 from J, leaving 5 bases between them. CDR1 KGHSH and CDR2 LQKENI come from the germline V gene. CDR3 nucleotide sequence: TGTGCCAGCTCACCACTAGGGGAGACCCAGTACTTC. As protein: CASSPLGETQYF. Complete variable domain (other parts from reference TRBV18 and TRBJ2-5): NAGVMQNPRHLVRRRGQEARLRCSPMKGHSHVYWYRQLPEEGLKFMVYLQKENIIDESGMPKERFSAEFPKEGPSILRIQQVVRGDSAAYFCASSPLGETQYFGPGTRLLVL.

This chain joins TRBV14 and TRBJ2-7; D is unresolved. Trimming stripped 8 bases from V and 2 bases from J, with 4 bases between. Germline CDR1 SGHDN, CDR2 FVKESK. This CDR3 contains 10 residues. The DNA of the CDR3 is TGTGCCAGCGGTACCTACGAGCAGTACTTC. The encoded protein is CASGTYEQYF.

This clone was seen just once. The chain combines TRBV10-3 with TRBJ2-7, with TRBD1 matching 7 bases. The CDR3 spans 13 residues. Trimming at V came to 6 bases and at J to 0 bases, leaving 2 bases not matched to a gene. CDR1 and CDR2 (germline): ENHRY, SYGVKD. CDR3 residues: CAIRRTGSYEQYF. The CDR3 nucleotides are TGTGCCATCAGAAGGACAGGCTCCTACGAGCAGTACTTC.

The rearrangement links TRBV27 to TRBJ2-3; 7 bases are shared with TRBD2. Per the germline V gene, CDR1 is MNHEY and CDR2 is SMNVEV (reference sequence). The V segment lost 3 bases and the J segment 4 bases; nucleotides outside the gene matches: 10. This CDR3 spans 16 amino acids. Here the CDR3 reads CASSFLGLVGSDTQYF. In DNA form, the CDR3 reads TGTGCCAGCAGTTTCCTCGGACTAGTGGGGTCAGATACGCAGTATTTT.

The CDR3 nucleotides read TGTGCCAGCAGCTTGGACAGTTCAGAAGCTTTCTTT. This sequence encodes CASSLDSSEAFF. The gene calls are TRBV7-9 and TRBJ1-1, with D possibly matching TRBD1 (6 bases). In germline, CDR1 is SEHNR, CDR2 FQNEAQ (reference sequence). The V end lost 3 bases, the J end lost 8 bases, and 10 bases lay between the germline ends. This CDR3 spans 12 amino acids.

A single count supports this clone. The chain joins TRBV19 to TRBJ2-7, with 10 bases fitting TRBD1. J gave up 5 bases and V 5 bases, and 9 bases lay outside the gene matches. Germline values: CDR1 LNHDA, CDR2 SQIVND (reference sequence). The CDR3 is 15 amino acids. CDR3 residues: CASSPQGDRGHEQYF. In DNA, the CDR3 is TGTGCCAGTAGTCCCCAGGGGGACAGGGGCCACGAGCAGTACTTC.

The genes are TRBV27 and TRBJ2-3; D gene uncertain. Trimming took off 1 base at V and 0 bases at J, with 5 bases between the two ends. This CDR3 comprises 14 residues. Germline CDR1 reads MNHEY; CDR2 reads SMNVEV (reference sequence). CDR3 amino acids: CASSLLFSTDTQYF. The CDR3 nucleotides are TGTGCCAGCAGTTTATTGTTTAGCACAGATACGCAGTATTTT.

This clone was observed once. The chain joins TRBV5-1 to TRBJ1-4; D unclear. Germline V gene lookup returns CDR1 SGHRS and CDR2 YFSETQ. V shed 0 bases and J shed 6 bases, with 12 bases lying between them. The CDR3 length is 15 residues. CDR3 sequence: CASSLGPRSDEKLFF. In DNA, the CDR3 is TGCGCCAGCAGCTTGGGTCCCCGGTCGGATGAAAAACTGTTTTTT.

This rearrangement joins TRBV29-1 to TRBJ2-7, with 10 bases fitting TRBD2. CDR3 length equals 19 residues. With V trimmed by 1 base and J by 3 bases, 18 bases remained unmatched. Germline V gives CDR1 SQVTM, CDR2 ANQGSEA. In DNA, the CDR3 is TGCAGCGTTGAAGGGCTATTTCTAGCGGGAGTTGGTACTGGCTACGAGCAGTACTTC. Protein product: CSVEGLFLAGVGTGYEQYF.

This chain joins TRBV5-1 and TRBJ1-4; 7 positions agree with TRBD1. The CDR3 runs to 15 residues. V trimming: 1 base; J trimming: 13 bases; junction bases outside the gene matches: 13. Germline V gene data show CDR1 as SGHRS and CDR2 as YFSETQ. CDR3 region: CASSLRAGGSGLLFF. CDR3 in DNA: TGCGCCAGCAGCTTGCGGGCAGGGGGTTCCGGGTTACTGTTTTTT. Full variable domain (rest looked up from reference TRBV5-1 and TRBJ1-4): KAGVTQTPRYLIKTRGQQVTLSCSPISGHRSVSWYQQTPGQGLQFLFEYFSETQRNKGNFPGRFSGRQFSNSRSEMNVSTLELGDSALYLCASSLRAGGSGLLFFGSGTQLSVL.